This TCR beta chain was observed in a study of cytomegalovirus exposure and HLA in healthy donors. For the study at large: A later analysis reported the same platform for the 120 or so validation repertoires and the approximately 700 first-cohort repertoires.

Only in-frame clones appear in the TCRdb table, and some are missing; sequencing was by immunoSEQ multiplex PCR. The data show some 120,000 clones, with roughly 90% seen just once and around 1.9% held by the top ten. The germline V gene encodes CDR1 SGHVS and CDR2 FQNEAQ. The CDR3 loop spans 16 amino acids. V lost 3 bases and J lost 0, with 13 bases in between. The chain has TRBV7-8 and TRBJ2-3; a weak D match, TRBD1 (6 bases). The source is a woman aged 18-30 years in good health and CMV-seronegative. Material for sequencing was PBMCs. The CDR3 reads CASSFFQGFSTDTQYF. The CDR3 DNA is TGTGCCAGCAGCTTTTTTCAGGGGTTTAGCACAGATACGCAGTATTTT.